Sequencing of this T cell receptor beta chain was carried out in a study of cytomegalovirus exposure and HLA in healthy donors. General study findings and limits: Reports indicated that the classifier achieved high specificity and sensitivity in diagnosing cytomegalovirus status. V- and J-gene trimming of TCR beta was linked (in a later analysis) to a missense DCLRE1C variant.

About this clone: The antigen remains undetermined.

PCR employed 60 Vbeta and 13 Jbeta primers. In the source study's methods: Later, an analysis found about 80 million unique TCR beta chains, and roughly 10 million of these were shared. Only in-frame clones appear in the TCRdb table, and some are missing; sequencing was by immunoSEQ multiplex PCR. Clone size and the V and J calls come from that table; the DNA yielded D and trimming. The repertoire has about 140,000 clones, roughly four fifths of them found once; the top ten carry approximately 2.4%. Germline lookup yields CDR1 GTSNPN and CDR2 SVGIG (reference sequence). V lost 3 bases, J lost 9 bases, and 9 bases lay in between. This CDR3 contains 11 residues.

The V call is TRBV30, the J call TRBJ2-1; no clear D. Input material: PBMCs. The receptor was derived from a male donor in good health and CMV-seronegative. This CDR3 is CAWSLTSEQFF. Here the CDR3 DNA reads TGTGCCTGGAGCCTTACCAGTGAGCAGTTCTTC.